Reported below is one T cell receptor beta chain. Its antigen is as yet unknown. These data come from a study of chemoradiotherapy in HPV16-positive cancers. Per the germline V gene, CDR1 is MNHNS and CDR2 is SASEGT. V shed 1 base and J shed 6 bases, with 13 bases lying between them. The CDR3 is 15 amino acids. TCRdb keeps only in-frame clones here, not all; method: immunoSEQ multiplex PCR. Counted here are 30,000 to 40,000 clones, around 77% occurring once; the ten biggest clones make up 3.8%. Study-wide points: In HPV16-positive patients, HPV-responsive T-cell expansion tracked better recurrence-free survival.

This chain joins TRBV6-1 and TRBJ1-5; D remains ambiguous. This TCR came from a human donor with HPV-associated anogenital cancer. The sequencing here drew on blood, taken from a patient who underwent chemoradiotherapy. The CDR3 sequence: CASSEVSYGIQPQHF. As DNA, the CDR3 is TGTGCCAGCAGTGAAGTTTCGTACGGGATTCAGCCCCAGCATTTT.